Included here is one T cell receptor (beta chain) sequence, with context. Antigen unknown. UMI-tagged TRB cDNA libraries were built via 5' RACE. Reanalyzing the 5' RACE reads, TCRdb keeps one entry per CDR3 protein, without DNA. The sample holds 110,000 or so distinct CDR3 sequences. The sample originates from a study of CXCR3-negative and CXCR3-positive naive CD8 T cells. The CDR3 runs to 14 residues. CDR1 and CDR2 from the germline V gene are SQVTM and ANQGSEA. Researchers sorted about 300,000 cells of each CD8+ T cell subset in triplicate. Study-level points and caveats: In both naive subsets diversity was comparably high, whereas memory CD8+ cells showed much lower diversity. A higher hydrophobicity marked the TRB CDR3s of CXCR3-positive naive cells versus CXCR3-negative naive cells. Partial loss of CXCR3 expression followed cryopreservation; most assays used fresh PBMCs.

Sequenced: naive CXCR3+ CD8+ T cells from blood. Described subset: CD45RO-CCR7+CD27+CD95- naive CD8+ T cells expressing CXCR3 (TNR3+). The sequence was collected from a human donor in good health. Some clones in this sample may be carry-over from other donors' samples. This chain links TRBV29-1 with TRBJ2-1; TCRdb reports TRBD1, a call that lacks DNA to check it against. CDR3 amino acids: CSVELRTGYNEQFF.